The 32 T cell receptor beta chains presented below share a single source sample, sequenced in a study of tumor-infiltrating lymphocytes in primary liver carcinoma. RNA was extracted from whole blood without cell sorting, alongside germline DNA. The authors made TCR beta cDNA from roughly 480 ng total RNA with a constant-region primer. Slightly modified ARM-PCR, run as three nested multiplex PCR rounds, produced the TCR beta libraries. TRBV1-TRBV30 forward and Cbeta reverse primers drove the first two roughly 10-cycle rounds. TCRdb re-derived calls from the multiplex PCR reads in MiXCR, one entry per CDR3 protein. Here the sample spans about 350,000 distinct CDR3 sequences, roughly two thirds being singletons. Sequences were obtained from peripheral blood. Receptors were obtained from a man aged 40-49 years with primary liver carcinoma and hepatitis B virus infection.

In regard to this clonotype: A junction end diverges from the germline sequence, so it may reflect a read error. The genes are TRBV28 and TRBJ2-7; TRBD2 might be the D (7 bases). Germline CDR1 is MDHEN and CDR2 is SYDVKM. The CDR3 is made up of 14 amino acids. DNA for the CDR3: TGTGCCAGCAGTAAGCCTGGGGGGGGCTACGAGCGGTACTTC. It codes for CASSKPGGGYERYF.

V and J are TRBV11-2 and TRBJ2-1; 7 bases are a match to TRBD2. The CDR3 is 16 residues long. V lost 10 bases to trimming and J lost 1 base; unmatched junction nucleotides: 13. Germline assignment: CDR1 SGHAT and CDR2 FQNNGV. Here the CDR3 DNA reads TGTGCCAACAGTTTCAGGGCTAGCGGTTCCTACAATGAGCAGTTCTTC. Translation: CANSFRASGSYNEQFF.

This chain links TRBV5-5 with TRBJ2-7; TRBD2 might be the D (6 bases). The germline CDR1 and CDR2 sequences are SGHKS and YYEKEE (reference sequence). V lost 6 bases and J lost 0, with 16 bases in between. The length of the CDR3 is 15 residues. CDR3 amino acids: CASTFFAGLSYEQYF. CDR3 bases: TGTGCCAGCACCTTCTTCGCGGGACTCTCCTACGAGCAGTACTTC. Full variable domain (rest looked up from reference TRBV5-5 and TRBJ2-7): DAGVTQSPTHLIKTRGQQVTLRCSPISGHKSVSWYQQVLGQGPQFIFQYYEKEERGRGNFPDRFSARQFPNYSSELNVNALLLGDSALYLCASTFFAGLSYEQYFGPGTRLTVT.

This clonotype was counted ten times or more. The chain joins TRBV10-3 to TRBJ2-2; 9 positions match TRBD1. V shed 0 bases and J 4 bases; nucleotides not matched to a gene: 3. This CDR3 contains 16 residues. Per the germline V gene, CDR1 is ENHRY and CDR2 is SYGVKD. For the CDR3, the DNA is TGTGCCATCAGTGAGTCGCCGGGACAGGGCACCGGGGAGCTGTTTTTT. As protein: CAISESPGQGTGELFF.

This clonotype was detected once. A much larger clone differs from this one at a single base, so this may be a read error. The rearrangement uses TRBV6-1 and TRBJ1-1; D ambiguous. The germline V and J ends were trimmed by 2 bases and 1 base, with 11 bases remaining between them. This CDR3 has 15 amino acids. Per the germline V gene, CDR1 is MNHNS and CDR2 is SASEGT. CDR3 in amino acids: CASSERLPGNTEAFF. The CDR3 bases are TGTGCCAGCAGTGAAAGACTCCCTGGGAACACTGAAGCTTTCTTT.

With regard to this clonotype: Compared with germline, one end of the junction differs, possibly owing to a read error. This sequence joins TRBV11-2 and TRBJ2-5, with a weak D call TRBD2 (5 bases). Looked up from germline, CDR1 is SGHAT and CDR2 is FQNNGV. This CDR3 spans 15 amino acids. The CDR3 DNA reads as TGTGCCAGCAGCTTGATGGGAGTGGTAGAGGAGACCCTGTACTTC. Translating gives CASSLMGVVEETLYF.

This clonotype came up once. The gene calls are TRBV4-2 and TRBJ2-1; unclear D gene. Germline CDR1 and CDR2: LGHNA and YNFKEQ. The V end was cut by 4 bases, the J end by 13 bases, with 14 bases between. The CDR3 length is 12 residues. The DNA of the CDR3 is TGTGCCAGCAGCCCAAGGGCAAATGTACAGTTCTTC. It codes for CASSPRANVQFF.

On this clonotype itself: A single base separates this from a much larger clone, so it may be a read error. This chain connects TRBV6-1 to TRBJ2-1, with D hard to call. Per the germline V gene, CDR1 is MNHNS and CDR2 is SASEGT. The CDR3 has 12 residues. The CDR3 nucleotides are TGTCCCAGCAGTGGAATCTACAATGAGCAGTTCTTC. Its translation: CPSSGIYNEQFF.

This chain uses TRBV6-6 with TRBJ1-2; maybe TRBD1 (5 bases). This CDR3 is built from 14 residues. V lost 2 bases and J lost 2, with 9 bases in between. Germline assignment: CDR1 MNHNY and CDR2 SVGAGI (reference sequence). The CDR3, as DNA: TGTGCCAGCAGTTACCAGGGAAGCAACTATGGCTACACCTTC. Protein sequence: CASSYQGSNYGYTF.

To note about this clonotype: A junction end diverges from the germline sequence, so it may reflect a read error. The chain is built from TRBV11-2 and TRBJ2-5; 7 bases are shared with TRBD1. This CDR3 region has 14 residues. CDR1 and CDR2 (germline): SGHAT, FQNNGV. In DNA, the CDR3 is TGTGTCAGCAGCTTACCAGGGACAGTAGAGACCCAGTACTTC. Its protein product is CVSSLPGTVETQYF.

This clonotype was seen just once. Possible read error: a much larger clone is one base away. This chain links TRBV6-1 with TRBJ2-1; possible D gene TRBD1, 6 bases. The CDR3 is 13 amino acids. CDR1 is MNHNS, CDR2 SASEGT, per germline. As DNA, the CDR3 is TGTGTCAGCAGTGAACAGGGTGGAGATGAGCAGTTCTTC. As protein: CVSSEQGGDEQFF.

This clonotype was seen at least ten times. J is TRBJ1-1 and V is TRBV11-2, with TRBD1 matching 7 bases. CDR1 is SGHAT, CDR2 FQNNGV, per germline. This CDR3 comprises 15 residues. The ends lost 4 bases at V and 1 base at J; junction bases unmatched: 6. As DNA, the CDR3 is TGTGCCAGCAGCTCGACAGGGCCAAGGAACACTGAAGCTTTCTTT. It yields the protein CASSSTGPRNTEAFF. The full variable domain, in which reference TRBV11-2 and TRBJ1-1 provide the parts outside the CDR3, is EAGVAQSPRYKIIEKRQSVAFWCNPISGHATLYWYQQILGQGPKLLIQFQNNGVVDDSQLPKDRFSAERLKGVDSTLKIQPAKLEDSAVYLCASSSTGPRNTEAFFGQGTRLTVV.

The chain joins TRBV12-3 or TRBV12-4 to TRBJ2-7; possibly TRBD1 for D (5 bases). There are 15 residues in the CDR3. The CDR3 bases are TGTACGAGCAGCGAGGTCCAAGGGGCCCGAGGAAGGCAGTACTTC. This gives the protein CTSSEVQGARGRQYF.

This clonotype was detected ten times or more. The chain carries TRBV10-3 and TRBJ2-7; tentative D call: TRBD2 (5 bases). Germline loops: CDR1 ENHRY, CDR2 SYGVKD. V lost 6 bases and J lost 3, with 6 bases in between. The CDR3 sequence is 11 residues long. The CDR3 nucleotides read TGTGCCATCAGACTAGACTACGAGCAGTACTTC. This gives the protein CAIRLDYEQYF.

As regards this clonotype: This may stem from a read error, because a much larger clone lies one nucleotide away. CDR3 loop: CASKQTTGQDQPQHF. The CDR3 DNA reads TGCGCCAGCAAACAAACGACAGGGCAGGATCAGCCCCAGCATTTT. This chain connects TRBV10-2 to TRBJ1-5; 7 nucleotides agree with TRBD1. From germline, CDR1 is WSHSY and CDR2 SAAADI. The CDR3 is 15 amino acids. After removal of 7 bases from V and 5 bases from J, the junction contained 11 bases not matched to a gene.

As concerns this clonotype: No conserved phenylalanine or tryptophan is present at the end of the CDR3, so a read error is the likely explanation. The chain employs TRBV28 and TRBJ2-7; a weak D match, TRBD2 (7 bases). The CDR3 extends over 12 amino acids. Trimming pared 8 bases from V and 4 bases from J, leaving 12 bases between. CDR1 is MDHEN, CDR2 SYDVKM, per germline. This CDR3 reads CASRGALYEQYS. For the CDR3, the DNA is TGTGCCAGCCGGGGGGCGTTATACGAGCAGTACTCC.

For this clonotype: It may be a read error: a sequence one base away is much more abundant. The chain employs TRBV6-1 and TRBJ2-3; 11 positions agree with TRBD2. The CDR3 spans 15 residues. Germline assignment: CDR1 MNHNS and CDR2 SASEGT. DNA for the CDR3: TGTGTCAGTCGTACGACTAGCGGGGTCTCAGATACGCAGTATTTT. It codes for CVSRTTSGVSDTQYF.

Note on this clonotype: Since the CDR3 does not end with the conserved phenylalanine or tryptophan, this likely comes from a read error. The chain recombines TRBV7-9 with TRBJ1-2; 8 bases map to TRBD1. Per the germline V gene, CDR1 is SEHNR and CDR2 is FQNEAQ (reference sequence). The CDR3 length is 15 residues. Trimming cost V 5 bases and J 3 bases; bases outside gene matches: 8. The CDR3 protein is CASSRTQGADYGYTL. CDR3 DNA sequence: TGTGCCAGCAGCCGTACTCAGGGGGCGGACTATGGCTACACCCTC.

Details on this clonotype: A read error may be the cause here, since a much bigger clone is one base away. J is TRBJ2-1 and V is TRBV4-3, with a tentative D call TRBD2 (6 bases). CDR3 length: 14 residues. Germline V gene data show CDR1 as LGHNA and CDR2 as YSLEER. CDR3 bases: TGCGCCAGCAGCCACGGGGGATCGGACAATGAGCAGCTCTTC. Translating gives CASSHGGSDNEQLF.

This chain uses TRBV11-1 with TRBJ2-1; the match to TRBD2 covers 8 bases. CDR1 SGHAT and CDR2 FQDESV come from the germline V gene (reference sequence). This CDR3 comprises 12 residues. V trimming: 8 bases; J trimming: 12 bases; junction bases outside the gene matches: 9. The CDR3 sequence: CASGLARDGQFF. In nucleotides, the CDR3 is TGTGCCAGCGGACTAGCACGGGATGGGCAGTTCTTC.

In regard to this clonotype: One end of the junction does not line up with germline, which may come from a read error. The chain joins TRBV28 to TRBJ2-4, with TRBD2 identical over 14 bases. This CDR3 spans 16 amino acids. Germline CDR1 reads MDHEN; CDR2 reads SYDVKM. DNA for the CDR3: TGTGTCAGCAGTTCCAGACTAGCGGGAGGGGGGATCATTCAGTACTTC. It specifies CVSSSRLAGGGIIQYF.

The V and J genes are TRBV11-2 and TRBJ2-6, with unresolved D. Germline values: CDR1 SGHAT, CDR2 FQNNGV. The V end was cut by 5 bases, the J end by 1 base, with 18 bases between. This CDR3 contains 18 residues. The DNA for the CDR3 is TGTGCCAGCAGCCCCATAGGGCAGTGGCGATCTGGGGCCAACGTCCTGACTTTC. Its protein product is CASSPIGQWRSGANVLTF.

This clonotype occurred once. The chain employs TRBV11-2 and TRBJ2-5, with D unresolved. The ends were cut back, 9 bases at V and 1 base at J, with 12 bases in the middle. The germline gives CDR1 SGHAT, CDR2 FQNNGV. The CDR3 runs to 13 residues. DNA for the CDR3: TGTGCCAGTGGCTTTTACACCCAAGAGACCCAGTACTTC. This translates into CASGFYTQETQYF.

In the case of this clonotype: The germline gene is not matched at one end of the junction; a read error may be the cause. The chain carries TRBV10-2 and TRBJ2-2; D may be TRBD1 (6 bases). There are 15 residues in the CDR3. Germline lookup yields CDR1 WSHSY and CDR2 SAAADI. The CDR3: CVSSLTGSDTGELFF. In DNA form, the CDR3 reads TGCGTCAGCAGCCTAACAGGGAGCGATACCGGGGAGCTGTTTTTT.

As for this clonotype: One base away lies a much larger clone, so this may be a sequencing read error. The chain carries TRBV12-3 or TRBV12-4 and TRBJ1-3; D not certain. V lost 7 bases to trimming and J lost 11 bases, with 21 bases between them. The CDR3 is made up of 14 amino acids. The CDR3 region is CASNFGDNQWAIYF. The CDR3 bases are TGTGCCAGCAATTTCGGCGACAACCAGTGGGCCATATATTTT.

On this clonotype: A much larger clone sits a single nucleotide away, making a read error possible. V is TRBV6-2 or TRBV6-3 and J is TRBJ2-7; the D is unclear. CDR3 length equals 11 residues. The germline CDR1 and CDR2 sequences are MNHEY and SVGEGT. The CDR3 bases are TGTGCCAGCAGTTGGAACTTCGAGCAGAACTTC. Translated, it gives CASSWNFEQNF.

As for this clonotype: Since no conserved phenylalanine or tryptophan closes the CDR3, a read error is the likely cause. This chain joins TRBV19 and TRBJ1-2, with a weak D call TRBD1 (6 bases). This CDR3 region has 14 residues. Trimming pared 7 bases from V and 1 base from J, leaving 13 bases between. Germline values: CDR1 LNHDA, CDR2 SQIVND (reference sequence). The CDR3 DNA reads as TGTGCCAGTACCGCCGGGACAAATAACTATGGCTACACCCTC. Translating it yields CASTAGTNNYGYTL.

Concerning this clonotype itself: This may stem from a read error, because a much larger clone lies one nucleotide away. J is TRBJ2-1 and V is TRBV4-1; 10 nucleotides agree with TRBD2. Germline V gene lookup returns CDR1 MGHRA and CDR2 YSYEKL. CDR3 length: 15 residues. The CDR3 nucleotides read TGCGCCAGCAGCCTCACTAGCGGGATCTACAATGGGCAGTTCTTC. It specifies CASSLTSGIYNGQFF.

This clonotype came up a few times. V gene TRBV6-2 or TRBV6-3 combines with J gene TRBJ1-1; D possibly corresponds to TRBD1 (5 bases). V lost 9 bases and J 7 bases, leaving 15 bases between the germline ends. The germline V gene has CDR1 MNHEY and CDR2 SVGEGT. This CDR3 spans 12 amino acids. The CDR3 sequence: CASPGQGGEAFF. The DNA for the CDR3 is TGTGCCAGTCCCGGGCAGGGCGGTGAAGCTTTCTTT.

This clonotype has at least ten counts. The chain recombines TRBV6-5 with TRBJ1-3; D gene unclear. Germline V gives CDR1 MNHEY, CDR2 SVGAGI. The V gene lost 6 bases and the J gene lost 6 bases, with 9 bases spanning the gap. The CDR3 spans 12 residues. CDR3 region: CASRTGTNTIYF. The CDR3 nucleotides are TGTGCCAGCAGAACGGGTACAAACACCATATATTTT.

The rearrangement joins TRBV11-2 to TRBJ1-5; D may be TRBD1 (5 bases). Trimming stripped 0 bases from V and 6 bases from J, with 12 bases between. The CDR3 runs to 15 residues. Germline V gene lookup returns CDR1 SGHAT and CDR2 FQNNGV. The CDR3 DNA reads TGTGCCAGCAGCTTAGATGGCAGGGCCGGTCAGCCCCAGCATTTT. Translating it yields CASSLDGRAGQPQHF.

A remark on this clonotype: At one end the junction does not follow the germline gene, possibly because of a read error. The chain joins TRBV6-2 or TRBV6-3 to TRBJ2-2; D tentatively fits TRBD1 or TRBD2 (5 bases each). Germline loops: CDR1 MNHEY, CDR2 SVGEGT. CDR3 size: 13 residues. The CDR3 reads CASSYRGTGELLF. CDR3 in DNA: TGTGCCAGCAGTTACCGGGGCACCGGGGAGCTGTTATTT.